The entry below describes one TCR beta chain. Data came from immunoSEQ multiplex PCR; TCRdb stores just in-frame clones and leaves some out. Among 2,500,000 or so clones, around 90% were seen once, and the ten largest hold about 0.41%. The data stem from a study of shared clonotypes between healthy human individuals. Study summary: With ages of 18 to 49, the donors were two women and a few men.

The origin of this receptor is a man aged 18 to 29 in good health. Some clones in this sample may be carry-over from other donors' samples. What was sequenced was naive CD4+ T cells from PBMCs. Subset reported: CD45RA+ positively selected.

CDR3 loop: CASSFSGTNDEQFF. The CDR3 bases are TGTGCCAGCAGCTTCTCCGGGACTAATGATGAGCAGTTCTTC. This chain links TRBV7-2 with TRBJ2-1; 7 bases are shared with TRBD2. The CDR3 totals 14 residues. Germline CDR1 is SGHTA and CDR2 is FQGNSA. V shed 3 bases, J shed 8 bases, and the junction held 7 bases outside the gene matches.